A single T cell receptor beta chain is shown here with its context. These data originate in a study of T cell clones after liver transplantation. The overall study: A pre-transplant mixed lymphocyte reaction with TCRbeta sequencing defined graft-donor-reactive clones followed in post-transplant blood.

TCRdb's copy holds only in-frame clones and misses some; the assay was immunoSEQ multiplex PCR. The sample consists of about 15,000 clones, approximately 82% of them appearing once. Germline V gives CDR1 SGDLS, CDR2 YYNGEE. Losses at the gene ends were 1 base for V and 2 bases for J; bases not matched to a gene: 3. The CDR3 has 15 residues. This chain links TRBV9 with TRBJ2-3; 8 nucleotides align to TRBD2. The starting material was CD8+ T cells from blood, obtained approximately 50 months after liver transplant. This receptor was obtained from a human patient who received a liver transplant. Part of the T cell pool may stem from the graft donor. The CDR3 region is CASSVTREATDTQYF. In DNA, the CDR3 is TGTGCCAGCAGCGTAACGCGGGAGGCCACAGATACGCAGTATTTT.